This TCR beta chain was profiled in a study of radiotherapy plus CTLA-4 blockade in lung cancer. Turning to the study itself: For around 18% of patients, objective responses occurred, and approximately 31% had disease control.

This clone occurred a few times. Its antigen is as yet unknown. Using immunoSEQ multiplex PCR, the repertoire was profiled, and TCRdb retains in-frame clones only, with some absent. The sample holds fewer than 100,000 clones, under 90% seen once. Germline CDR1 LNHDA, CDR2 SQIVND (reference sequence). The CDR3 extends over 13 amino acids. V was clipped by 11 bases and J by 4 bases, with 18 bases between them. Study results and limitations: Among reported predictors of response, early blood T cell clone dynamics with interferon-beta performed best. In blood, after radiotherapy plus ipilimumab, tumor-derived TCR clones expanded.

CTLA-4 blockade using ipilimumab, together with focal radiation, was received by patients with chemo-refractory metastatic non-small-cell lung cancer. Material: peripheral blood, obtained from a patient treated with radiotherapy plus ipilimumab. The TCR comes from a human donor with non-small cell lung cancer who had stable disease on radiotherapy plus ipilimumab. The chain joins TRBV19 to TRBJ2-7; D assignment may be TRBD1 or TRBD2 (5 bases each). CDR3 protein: CASSRDGEYEQYF. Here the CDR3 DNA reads TGTGCCTCAAGCCGGGACGGCGAATACGAGCAGTACTTC.